The next 21 T cell receptor beta chains were all read from a single sample in a study of blood T cell repertoires in COVID-19. TCRdb's table, derived via immunoSEQ multiplex PCR, lists solely in-frame clones and lacks some. The sample consists of approximately 130,000 clones, around 86% of them appearing once. The source material was peripheral blood. The receptors stem from an older woman with active or convalescent COVID-19.

This chain uses TRBV29-1 with TRBJ1-2; D ambiguous. The length of the CDR3 is 12 residues. CDR1 and CDR2 (germline): SQVTM, ANQGSEA. V lost 4 bases and J lost 4, with 10 bases in between. As DNA, the CDR3 is TGCAGCGTTGGTATGGAGAGCTATGGCTACACCTTC. The encoded protein is CSVGMESYGYTF.

As concerns this clone: The junction shows a germline mismatch at one end, possibly a read error. This chain uses TRBV6-1 with TRBJ1-5; 12 nucleotides match TRBD1. CDR3 length equals 16 residues. Germline CDR1 MNHNS, CDR2 SASEGT. The CDR3 DNA reads as TGTGCCAGCAGCGAAGACCCCGGGACAGGGGGCCAGCCCCAGCATTTT. It is translated as CASSEDPGTGGQPQHF.

The chain joins TRBV2 to TRBJ1-3; D is perhaps TRBD1 (6 bases). This CDR3 spans 15 amino acids. Trimming shortened V by 4 bases and J by 0 bases, and 10 bases separated the two germline ends. Germline V gives CDR1 SNHLY, CDR2 FYNNEI. The CDR3 DNA is TGTGCCAGCAGTGTTGGGGGCCCCTCTGGAAACACCATATATTTT. Its translation is CASSVGGPSGNTIYF.

This CDR3 is CASSTLDRTGYYGYTF. The CDR3 nucleotides read TGTGCCAGCAGCACCTTGGACAGGACCGGCTACTATGGCTACACCTTC. This chain connects TRBV5-6 to TRBJ1-2; 7 positions agree with TRBD1. This CDR3 region has 16 residues. Trimming removed 4 bases from V and 3 bases from J; junction bases left unmatched: 12. Germline assignment: CDR1 SGHDT and CDR2 YYEEEE.

The chain combines TRBV11-3 with TRBJ1-5; D uncertain. In germline, CDR1 is SGHNT, CDR2 YENEEA. This CDR3 comprises 11 residues. The germline V and J ends were trimmed by 4 bases and 9 bases, with 7 bases remaining between them. The DNA of the CDR3 is TGTGCCAGCAGCTCCCGCGCGCCCCAGCATTTT. This codes for CASSSRAPQHF. The complete variable domain, with remaining parts taken from reference TRBV11-3 and TRBJ1-5, reads EAGVVQSPRYKIIEKKQPVAFWCNPISGHNTLYWYLQNLGQGPELLIRYENEEAVDDSQLPKDRFSAERLKGVDSTLKIQPAELGDSAVYLCASSSRAPQHFGDGTRLSIL.

In its sample, this clone was seen a few times. The gene calls are TRBV28 and TRBJ1-3; tentatively, D is TRBD1 (6 bases). In germline, CDR1 is MDHEN, CDR2 SYDVKM. V was pared by 7 bases and J by 4 bases, with 14 bases between. The CDR3 consists of 14 residues. The CDR3 region has the DNA TGTGCCAGCAAAGCAGGGACAAGGGGAAACACCATATATTTT. Protein: CASKAGTRGNTIYF.

The chain uses TRBV7-9 and TRBJ1-4, with D possibly being TRBD1 (6 bases). The CDR3 is 15 amino acids. Germline values: CDR1 SEHNR, CDR2 FQNEAQ (reference sequence). V dropped 3 bases and J dropped 8 bases, with 16 bases sitting between them. CDR3 amino acids: CASSFSRGGEEKLFF. The CDR3 nucleotides read TGTGCCAGCAGCTTTTCGAGGGGGGGTGAAGAAAAACTGTTTTTT.

This clone has just one count. An end of the junction differs from the germline gene, which may be a read error. The genes are TRBV5-5 and TRBJ2-5; 8 bases map to TRBD2. Germline CDR1 is SGHKS and CDR2 is YYEKEE (reference sequence). This CDR3 is built from 15 residues. The CDR3 DNA reads TGTGCCAGCAGGTTGGTAGCGGGGACCCAAGAGACCCAGTACTTC. Translated, it gives CASRLVAGTQETQYF.

The V and J genes are TRBV6-5 and TRBJ2-2; 10 bases are shared with TRBD1. V shed 4 bases and J 0 bases; nucleotides not matched to a gene: 2. The CDR3 length is 16 residues. Germline CDR1 reads MNHEY; CDR2 reads SVGAGI. CDR3 sequence (DNA): TGTGCCAGCAGTTCCGACAGGGGGCCGAACACCGGGGAGCTGTTTTTT. Protein product: CASSSDRGPNTGELFF.

The chain carries TRBV6-2 or TRBV6-3 and TRBJ1-2, with TRBD1 as a possible D gene (5 bases). Trimming removed 7 bases at V and 7 bases at J, with 22 bases between. CDR1 and CDR2 from the germline V gene are MNHEY and SVGEGT. CDR3 length equals 15 residues. CDR3 sequence: CASTPSRGGFFGYTF. CDR3 DNA sequence: TGTGCCAGCACCCCCTCTAGGGGAGGATTTTTTGGCTACACCTTC.

The gene calls are TRBV11-2 and TRBJ2-1, with 8 nucleotides matching TRBD1. V trimming: 3 bases; J trimming: 2 bases; junction bases outside the gene matches: 3. Germline CDR1 reads SGHAT; CDR2 reads FQNNGV. CDR3 length equals 15 residues. The CDR3 reads CASSFATGAYNEQFF. The DNA of the CDR3 is TGTGCCAGCAGCTTTGCGACAGGGGCCTACAATGAGCAGTTCTTC.

This clone showed up just once. This chain connects TRBV15 to TRBJ1-1, with TRBD1 matching 9 bases. The trim removed 1 base at V and 1 base at J, leaving 4 bases unmatched. Germline V gene data show CDR1 as LNHNV and CDR2 as YYDKDF (reference sequence). The CDR3 is 16 amino acids. In nucleotides, the CDR3 is TGTGCCACCAGCAGAGTACAGGGGGCTCGGAACACTGAAGCTTTCTTT. Translation gives CATSRVQGARNTEAFF. Variable domain in full (rest from reference TRBV15 and TRBJ1-1): DAMVIQNPRYQVTQFGKPVTLSCSQTLNHNVMYWYQQKSSQAPKLLFHYYDKDFNNEADTPDNFQSRRPNTSFCFLDIRSPGLGDTAMYLCATSRVQGARNTEAFFGQGTRLTVV.

The V and J genes are TRBV5-4 and TRBJ2-2; D unresolved. Trimming stripped 4 bases from V and 2 bases from J, with 9 bases between. CDR1 is SGHNT and CDR2 is YYREEE in the germline V gene (reference sequence). The CDR3 spans 14 residues. CDR3 in DNA: TGTGCCAGCAGCCTACCGACTAACACCGGGGAGCTGTTTTTT. It is translated as CASSLPTNTGELFF.

The chain combines TRBV19 with TRBJ1-4; tentatively, D is TRBD1 (5 bases). Between the trimmed V and J ends, which lost 4 bases and 4 bases, there was a span of 16 bases. This CDR3 contains 16 residues. The germline CDR1 and CDR2 sequences are LNHDA and SQIVND (reference sequence). The CDR3 DNA sequence: TGTGCCAGTAGTAGCGGGACGGGTGCGGGTAATGAAAAACTGTTTTTT. It is translated as CASSSGTGAGNEKLFF.

The J gene is TRBJ1-6, the V gene TRBV27, with a tentative D call TRBD1 (6 bases). This CDR3 has 15 residues. In germline, CDR1 is MNHEY, CDR2 SMNVEV (reference sequence). V lost 9 bases and J lost 7, with 19 bases in between. The CDR3 region has the DNA TGTGCCAGTACACAAAACAGGGCGCTCAATTCACCCCTCCACTTT. Amino acids: CASTQNRALNSPLHF.

The V gene is TRBV12-3 or TRBV12-4, the J gene TRBJ2-7; maybe TRBD2 (6 bases). The CDR3 consists of 13 residues. V lost 6 bases, J lost 5 bases, and 14 bases lay in between. CDR3 in amino acids: CASSGLSRHEQYF. CDR3 DNA: TGTGCCAGCAGCGGACTATCACGGCACGAGCAGTACTTC.

The chain couples TRBV5-1 to TRBJ2-5; 7 nucleotides align to TRBD2. This CDR3 is 16 amino acids long. The junction had 14 bases not matched to a gene; V was cut back by 4 bases and J by 5 bases. In germline, CDR1 is SGHRS, CDR2 YFSETQ. This chain's CDR3 is CASSATSFGVRETQYF. For the CDR3, the DNA is TGCGCCAGCAGCGCGACTAGCTTCGGAGTGCGGGAGACCCAGTACTTC. The variable domain in full, completed from reference TRBV5-1 and TRBJ2-5, reads KAGVTQTPRYLIKTRGQQVTLSCSPISGHRSVSWYQQTPGQGLQFLFEYFSETQRNKGNFPGRFSGRQFSNSRSEMNVSTLELGDSALYLCASSATSFGVRETQYFGPGTRLLVL.

The CDR3, as DNA: TGTGCCAGCAGCGTAGCAGGGGGGACAGGTAGCACAGATACGCAGTATTTT. This translates into CASSVAGGTGSTDTQYF. The genes are TRBV9 and TRBJ2-3, with 8 bases matching TRBD1. Germline lookup yields CDR1 SGDLS and CDR2 YYNGEE. The V segment lost 0 bases and the J segment 0 bases; nucleotides outside the gene matches: 6. The CDR3 is 17 residues long.

This chain uses TRBV19 with TRBJ1-1, with a possible D match to TRBD1 (6 bases). Trimming stripped 5 bases from V and 7 bases from J, with 14 bases between. CDR1 is LNHDA, CDR2 SQIVND, per germline (reference sequence). This CDR3 contains 13 residues. This CDR3 reads CASSPAGALEAFF. CDR3 nucleotide sequence: TGTGCCAGTAGTCCCGCGGGGGCACTTGAAGCTTTCTTT.

The V and J genes are TRBV29-1 and TRBJ2-1, with TRBD1 as a possible D gene (6 bases). CDR1 and CDR2 from the germline V gene are SQVTM and ANQGSEA. The CDR3 loop spans 14 amino acids. V was cut by 4 bases and J by 7 bases, with 17 bases left in between. Written as DNA, the CDR3 is TGCAGCGTTGTGTTATGGACAGCGTCTAATGAGCAGTTCTTC. Translated, it gives CSVVLWTASNEQFF.

This chain links TRBV28 with TRBJ1-2, with 7 nucleotides matching TRBD1. The CDR3 spans 14 residues. With V trimmed by 3 bases and J by 4 bases, 5 bases remained unmatched. Germline loops: CDR1 MDHEN, CDR2 SYDVKM. The CDR3 protein is CASSFLGGGYGYTF. The DNA of the CDR3 is TGTGCCAGCAGTTTCTTAGGGGGCGGCTATGGCTACACCTTC.